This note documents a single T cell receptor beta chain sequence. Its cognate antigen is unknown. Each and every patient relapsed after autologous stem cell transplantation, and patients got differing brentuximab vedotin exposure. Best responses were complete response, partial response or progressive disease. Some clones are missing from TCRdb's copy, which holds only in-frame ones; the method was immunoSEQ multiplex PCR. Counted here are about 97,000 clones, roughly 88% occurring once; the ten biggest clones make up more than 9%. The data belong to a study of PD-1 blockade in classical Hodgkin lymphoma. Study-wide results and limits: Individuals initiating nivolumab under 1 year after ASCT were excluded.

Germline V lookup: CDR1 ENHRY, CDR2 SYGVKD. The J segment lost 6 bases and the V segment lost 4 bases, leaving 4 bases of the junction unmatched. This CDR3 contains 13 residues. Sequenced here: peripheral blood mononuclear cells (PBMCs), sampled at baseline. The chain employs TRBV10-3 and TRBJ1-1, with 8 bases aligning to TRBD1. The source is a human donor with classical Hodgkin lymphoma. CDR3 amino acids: CAISGDRTSEAFF. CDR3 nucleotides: TGTGCCATCAGTGGGGACAGGACTTCTGAAGCTTTCTTT.